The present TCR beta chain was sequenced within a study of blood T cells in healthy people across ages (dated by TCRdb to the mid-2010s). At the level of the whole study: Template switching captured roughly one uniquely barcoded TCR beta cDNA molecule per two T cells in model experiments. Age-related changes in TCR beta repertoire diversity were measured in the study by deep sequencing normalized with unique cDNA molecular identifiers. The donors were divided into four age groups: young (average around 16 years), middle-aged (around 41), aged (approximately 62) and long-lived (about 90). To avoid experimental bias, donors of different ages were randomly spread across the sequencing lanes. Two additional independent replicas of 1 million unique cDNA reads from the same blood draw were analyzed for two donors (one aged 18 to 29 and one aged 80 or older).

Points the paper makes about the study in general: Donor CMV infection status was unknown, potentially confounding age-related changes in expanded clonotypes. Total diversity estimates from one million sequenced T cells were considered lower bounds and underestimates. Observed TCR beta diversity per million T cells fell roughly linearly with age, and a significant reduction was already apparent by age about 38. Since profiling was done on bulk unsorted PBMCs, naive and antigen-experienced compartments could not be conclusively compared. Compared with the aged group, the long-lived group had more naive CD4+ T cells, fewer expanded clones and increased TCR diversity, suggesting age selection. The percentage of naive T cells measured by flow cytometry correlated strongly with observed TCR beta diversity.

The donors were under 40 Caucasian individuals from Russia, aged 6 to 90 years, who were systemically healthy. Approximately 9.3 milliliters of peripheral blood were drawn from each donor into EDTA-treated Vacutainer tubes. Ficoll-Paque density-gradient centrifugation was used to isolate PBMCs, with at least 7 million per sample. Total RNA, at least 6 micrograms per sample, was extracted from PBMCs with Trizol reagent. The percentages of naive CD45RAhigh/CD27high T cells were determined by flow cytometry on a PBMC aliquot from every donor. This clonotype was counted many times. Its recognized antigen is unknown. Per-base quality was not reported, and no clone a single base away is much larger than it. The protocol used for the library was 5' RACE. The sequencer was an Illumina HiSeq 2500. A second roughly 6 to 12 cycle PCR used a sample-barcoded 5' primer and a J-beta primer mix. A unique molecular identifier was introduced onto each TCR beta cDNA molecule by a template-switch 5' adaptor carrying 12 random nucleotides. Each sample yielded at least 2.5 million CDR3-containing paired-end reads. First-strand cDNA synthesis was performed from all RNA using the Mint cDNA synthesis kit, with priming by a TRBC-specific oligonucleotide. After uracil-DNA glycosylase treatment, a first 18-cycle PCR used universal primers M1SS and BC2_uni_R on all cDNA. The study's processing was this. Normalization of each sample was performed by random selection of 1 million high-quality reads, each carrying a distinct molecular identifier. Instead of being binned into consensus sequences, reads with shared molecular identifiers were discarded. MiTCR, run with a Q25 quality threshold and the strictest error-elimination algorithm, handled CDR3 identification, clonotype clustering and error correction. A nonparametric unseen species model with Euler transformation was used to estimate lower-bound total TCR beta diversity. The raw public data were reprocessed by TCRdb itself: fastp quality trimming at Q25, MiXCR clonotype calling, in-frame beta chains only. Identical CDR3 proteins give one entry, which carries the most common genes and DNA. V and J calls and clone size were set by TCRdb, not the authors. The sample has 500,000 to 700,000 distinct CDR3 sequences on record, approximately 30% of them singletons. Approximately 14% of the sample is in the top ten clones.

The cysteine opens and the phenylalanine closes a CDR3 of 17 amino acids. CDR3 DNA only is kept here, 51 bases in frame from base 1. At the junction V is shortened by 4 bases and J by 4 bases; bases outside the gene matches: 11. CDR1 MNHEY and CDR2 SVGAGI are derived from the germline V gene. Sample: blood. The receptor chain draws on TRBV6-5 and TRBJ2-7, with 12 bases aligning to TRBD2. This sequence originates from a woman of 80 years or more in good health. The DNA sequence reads TGTGCCAGCAGTTCTACTAGCGGGGGGTTAGGCAGGTACGAGCAGTACTTC. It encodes CASSSTSGGLGRYEQYF.